This T cell receptor (beta chain) was identified in a study of blood T cell dynamics during melanoma immunotherapy. General study findings and limits: Clones driving repertoire changes may be melanoma-specific or general immune activation.

Specified time point: week 3, after first cycle of checkpoint inhibitor. The V gene's germline CDR1 is LNHDA and CDR2 SQIVND (reference sequence). The CDR3 has 17 amino acids. V dropped 8 bases and J dropped 0; count of bases not matched to a gene: 16. Points on this clone: The antigen is unknown.

Every bulk PBMC sample received the same 350 ng of DNA. Libraries were prepared by immunoSEQ multiplex PCR; TCRdb keeps only in-frame clonotypes and omits some of them. This repertoire shows some 4,000 clones, 78% found once; its top ten account for 55%. Material: blood, obtained from a patient treated with checkpoint blockade. This clonotype was obtained from a human donor with melanoma. The J gene is TRBJ2-7, the V gene TRBV19, with TRBD2 matching over 7 bases. The CDR3 here is CASSHRAPGGSSYEQYF. The DNA for the CDR3 is TGTGCCAGTTCCCACCGGGCCCCCGGCGGGAGCTCCTACGAGCAGTACTTC.